The TCR beta chain under discussion was sequenced for a study of vaccination and CD4 T cells after COVID-19. The treatment here: roughly 11-day PBMC culture with coronavirus spike peptide pools or control peptides (ViraFEST assay). Sequence data for DNA of cultured CD4+ T cells were generated by the Oncomine TCR Beta short-read assay. Via MiXCR, TCRdb re-called the PCR reads, giving one row per CDR3 protein. The sample yields 10,000 to 15,000 distinct CDR3 sequences, 65% to 75% seen once. For this clonotype: Its antigen is not identified.

This CDR3 spans 16 amino acids. V was pared by 3 bases and J by 7 bases, with 7 bases of the junction left unmatched. The germline V gene has CDR1 SGHNT and CDR2 YYREEE (reference sequence). The receptor's source is a human donor who had recovered from COVID-19. The sample consisted of CD4+ T cells from blood, cultured in vitro. The V call is TRBV5-4, the J call TRBJ2-3; the match to TRBD2 covers 14 bases. The CDR3 DNA reads as TGTGCCAGCAGCTCCAGACTAGCGGGAGGGCCGAATACGCAGTATTTT. Its translation: CASSSRLAGGPNTQYF.